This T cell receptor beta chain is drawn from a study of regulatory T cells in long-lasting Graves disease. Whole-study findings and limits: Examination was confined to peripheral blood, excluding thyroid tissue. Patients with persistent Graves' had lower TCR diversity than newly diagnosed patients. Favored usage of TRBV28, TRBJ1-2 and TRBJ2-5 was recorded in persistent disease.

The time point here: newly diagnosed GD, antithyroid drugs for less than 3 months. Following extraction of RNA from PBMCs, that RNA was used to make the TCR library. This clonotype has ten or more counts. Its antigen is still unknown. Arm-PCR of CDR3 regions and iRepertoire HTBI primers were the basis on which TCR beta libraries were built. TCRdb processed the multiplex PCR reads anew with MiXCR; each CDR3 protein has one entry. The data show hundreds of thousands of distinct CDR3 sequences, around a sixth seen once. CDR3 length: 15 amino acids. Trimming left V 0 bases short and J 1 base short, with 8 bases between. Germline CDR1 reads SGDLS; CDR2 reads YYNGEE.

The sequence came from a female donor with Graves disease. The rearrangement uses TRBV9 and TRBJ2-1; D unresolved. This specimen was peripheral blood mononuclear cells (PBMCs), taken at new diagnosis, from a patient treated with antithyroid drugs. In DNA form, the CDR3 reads TGTGCCAGCAGCGTAGCTGGTGTATCCTACAATGAGCAGTTCTTC. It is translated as CASSVAGVSYNEQFF.